Listed here are 17 T cell receptor beta chains from one sample, sequenced in a study of T-cell reconstitution after alpha-beta-depleted transplantation in children. The library targeted TCRbeta and was prepared with unique molecular identifiers. TCRdb used MiXCR to reprocess the PCR reads, holding one entry per CDR3 protein. Here the sample spans about 110,000 distinct CDR3 sequences, 10% being singletons. The sample consisted of PBMCs from the stem cell graft donor, taken from the stem cell graft. The receptors were sampled from a human donor who donated a stem cell graft to a child with acute lymphoblastic leukemia.

This clonotype was counted many times. J is TRBJ2-7 and V is TRBV10-3, with D perhaps assigned TRBD1 or TRBD2 (5 bases each). The germline gives CDR1 ENHRY, CDR2 SYGVKD. This CDR3 has 13 residues. Trimming took off 4 bases at V and 4 bases at J, with 11 bases between the two ends. CDR3 sequence (DNA): TGTGCCATCAGTGTGGGTGGGGGATACGAGCAGTACTTC. Encoded protein: CAISVGGGYEQYF.

Here the CDR3 DNA reads TGCAGTGCTAGAGATCCTTCGGGACTAGCGGGATGGCGCACCGGGGAGCTGTTTTTT. This sequence encodes CSARDPSGLAGWRTGELFF. V usage is TRBV20-1 and J usage is TRBJ2-2; 13 nucleotides align to TRBD2. Looked up from germline, CDR1 is DFQATT and CDR2 is SNEGSKA (reference sequence). This CDR3 has 19 amino acids. The V and J ends lost 0 bases and 4 bases, in that order; junction bases with no gene match: 11.

The sample holds many counts of this clonotype. The gene calls are TRBV5-1 and TRBJ2-2; 7 bases match TRBD2. The CDR3 has 16 residues. After removal of 0 bases from V and 4 bases from J, the junction contained 6 bases not matched to a gene. Germline CDR1 SGHRS, CDR2 YFSETQ. In DNA, the CDR3 is TGCGCCAGCAGCTTGGTGGCGGGGGTCGGCACCGGGGAGCTGTTTTTT. Translating gives CASSLVAGVGTGELFF.

The sample holds many counts of this clonotype. The chain carries TRBV7-3 and TRBJ1-2, with D possibly matching TRBD1 (5 bases). The length of the CDR3 is 14 residues. Trimming pared 0 bases from V and 6 bases from J, leaving 11 bases between. Germline CDR1 is SGHTA and CDR2 is FQGTGA. This chain's CDR3 is CASSLTGGLDGYTF. Here the CDR3 DNA reads TGTGCCAGCAGCTTAACCGGGGGTCTCGATGGCTACACCTTC.

The table lists this clonotype with many counts. The junction does not match germline at one end; this may be a read error. The chain is built from TRBV7-7 and TRBJ2-3; no clear D gene. This CDR3 contains 13 residues. From germline, CDR1 is SSHAT and CDR2 FNYEAQ (reference sequence). The CDR3 reads CASSLQVEDTQYF. In DNA, the CDR3 is TGTGCTAGCAGCTTGCAGGTAGAAGATACGCAGTATTTT.

This clonotype has at least ten counts. V and J are TRBV28 and TRBJ1-6; 11 positions agree with TRBD1. J was trimmed by 7 bases and V by 3 bases; bases with no gene match: 5. The CDR3 runs 16 residues. Germline V CDR1 and CDR2: MDHEN, SYDVKM. The CDR3, as DNA: TGTGCCAGCAGTTTCTCGGGACAGGGGGTGAATTCACCCCTCCACTTT. Its translation: CASSFSGQGVNSPLHF.

This clonotype has only a few counts. The V gene is TRBV21-1, the J gene TRBJ1-5; TRBD1, as called in the table, went unchecked against the DNA. TRBV21-1 is annotated as a pseudogene. This CDR3 has 15 amino acids. CDR3: CASSKRDRANQPQHF. The CDR3 coding sequence is TGTGCCAGCAGCAAACGTGACAGGGCCAATCAGCCCCAGCATTTT.

There are many counts of this clonotype. J is TRBJ2-3 and V is TRBV30; 7 bases fit TRBD1. CDR1 is GTSNPN, CDR2 SVGIG, per germline (reference sequence). This CDR3 is 13 amino acids long. With V trimmed by 3 bases and J by 6 bases, 6 bases remained unmatched. CDR3 DNA: TGTGCCTGGAGACGACAGGGCTTGGATACGCAGTATTTT. Protein product: CAWRRQGLDTQYF.

This clonotype appeared many times. V gene TRBV7-9 combines with J gene TRBJ2-1; D is perhaps TRBD2 (5 bases). This CDR3 has 12 residues. Trimming took off 10 bases at V and 1 base at J, with 8 bases between the two ends. Germline lookup yields CDR1 SEHNR and CDR2 FQNEAQ (reference sequence). CDR3 in amino acids: CANSDSYNEQFF. CDR3 DNA sequence: TGTGCCAATAGCGATTCCTACAATGAGCAGTTCTTC.

The sample holds many counts of this clonotype. The chain is built from TRBV24-1 and TRBJ1-1; D is undetermined. The CDR3 has 11 amino acids. Germline loops: CDR1 KGHDR, CDR2 SFDVKD. Trimming stripped 7 bases from V and 6 bases from J, with 8 bases between. The CDR3 region is CATRGEAEAFF. The CDR3 DNA follows: TGTGCCACCAGGGGCGAGGCTGAAGCTTTCTTT.

This clonotype appeared many times. The V and J genes are TRBV5-1 and TRBJ2-1; D gene uncertain. V gave up 0 bases and J gave up 4 bases, with 8 bases separating them. The germline gives CDR1 SGHRS, CDR2 YFSETQ. This CDR3 spans 14 amino acids. CDR3 in amino acids: CASSLVDGYNEQFF. For the CDR3, the DNA is TGCGCCAGCAGCTTGGTGGACGGTTACAATGAGCAGTTCTTC.

This clonotype was detected ten times or more. This sequence joins TRBV20-1 and TRBJ1-5, with 8 bases identical to TRBD1. CDR3 length equals 16 residues. CDR1 and CDR2 from the germline V gene are DFQATT and SNEGSKA (reference sequence). V lost 6 bases to trimming and J lost 0 bases; unmatched junction nucleotides: 10. This CDR3 is CSALDRGDPSNQPQHF. The CDR3 bases are TGCAGTGCCCTCGACAGGGGAGATCCTAGCAATCAGCCCCAGCATTTT.

This clonotype was seen many times. The V and J genes are TRBV7-8 and TRBJ2-1, with 7 bases aligning to TRBD2. The CDR3 extends over 15 amino acids. The V segment lost 5 bases and the J segment 1 base; nucleotides outside the gene matches: 5. The germline V gene encodes CDR1 SGHVS and CDR2 FQNEAQ. In DNA form, the CDR3 reads TGTGCCAGCAGCCTGGGCGGGAGATCCTACAATGAGCAGTTCTTC. This codes for CASSLGGRSYNEQFF.

This sequence joins TRBV20-1 and TRBJ1-6, with 7 bases identical to TRBD1. V lost 5 bases to trimming and J lost 3 bases; unmatched junction nucleotides: 10. The CDR3 runs 16 residues. The germline CDR1 and CDR2 sequences are DFQATT and SNEGSKA (reference sequence). As DNA, the CDR3 is TGCAGTGCTGAAGACAGGGAGGGGGTCTATAATTCACCCCTCCACTTT. This translates into CSAEDREGVYNSPLHF.

This clonotype showed up many times. The chain has TRBV2 and TRBJ2-7, with a tentative D call TRBD1 (5 bases). Per germline, CDR1 SNHLY and CDR2 FYNNEI. The CDR3 has 15 amino acids. Deletions cut 5 bases from V and 0 bases from J, with 14 bases between. CDR3: CASSKGHLSSYEQYF. In DNA, the CDR3 is TGTGCCAGCAGTAAAGGACATCTGAGCTCCTACGAGCAGTACTTC.

This clonotype was counted ten times or more. The chain couples TRBV7-9 to TRBJ1-5; D perhaps matches TRBD1 (5 bases). Germline CDR1 and CDR2: SEHNR and FQNEAQ (reference sequence). V lost 0 bases and J lost 8, with 8 bases in between. The CDR3 consists of 13 residues. The chain's CDR3 is CASSLAGGKPQHF. The DNA for the CDR3 is TGTGCCAGCAGCTTAGCGGGGGGGAAGCCCCAGCATTTT.

This clonotype has at least ten counts. The junction does not match germline at one end; this may be a read error. This chain links TRBV18 with TRBJ2-5, with a possible D match to TRBD2 (6 bases). From germline, CDR1 is KGHSH and CDR2 LQKENI. CDR3 length equals 14 residues. CDR3 coding DNA: TGTGCCAGCTCACCAGGGACTTCCCGAGAGTCCCAGTACTTC. Protein sequence: CASSPGTSRESQYF.